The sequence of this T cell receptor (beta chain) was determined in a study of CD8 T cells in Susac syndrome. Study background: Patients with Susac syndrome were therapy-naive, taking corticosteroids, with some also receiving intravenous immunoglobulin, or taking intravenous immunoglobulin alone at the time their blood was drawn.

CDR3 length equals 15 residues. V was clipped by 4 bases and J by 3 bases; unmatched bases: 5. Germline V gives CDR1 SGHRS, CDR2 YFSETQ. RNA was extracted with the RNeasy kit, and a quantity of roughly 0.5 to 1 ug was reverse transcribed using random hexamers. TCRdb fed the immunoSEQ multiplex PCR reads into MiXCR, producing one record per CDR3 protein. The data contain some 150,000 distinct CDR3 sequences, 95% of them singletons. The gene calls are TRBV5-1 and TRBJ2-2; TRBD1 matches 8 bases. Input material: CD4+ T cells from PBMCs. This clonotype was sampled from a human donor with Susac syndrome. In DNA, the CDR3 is TGCGCCAGCAGCCCGGACAGGGACGACACCGGGGAGCTGTTTTTT. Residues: CASSPDRDDTGELFF. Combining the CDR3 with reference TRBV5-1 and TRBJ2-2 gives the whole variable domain KAGVTQTPRYLIKTRGQQVTLSCSPISGHRSVSWYQQTPGQGLQFLFEYFSETQRNKGNFPGRFSGRQFSNSRSEMNVSTLELGDSALYLCASSPDRDDTGELFFGEGSRLTVL.